This paragraph reports one TCR beta chain. The target antigen is unknown. From the reads, TCRdb called clonotypes with MiXCR, one entry per CDR3 protein. The repertoire has around 300,000 distinct CDR3 sequences, roughly 21% of them found once; the top ten carry roughly a fifth. V lost 6 bases, J lost 4 bases, and 11 bases lay in between. This CDR3 contains 13 residues. This entry is derived from a study of T cell repertoires in cytomegalovirus infection. Study-level background: In public TCR beta signatures, there were indications of both CMV infection and matching HLA type.

Notes on the study in general: It was HLA-C-restricted CMV-specific TCR beta clonotypes that dominated the response ex vivo.

This TCR came from a human donor in good health (CMV status not recorded). Some clones in this sample may be carry-over from other donors' samples. This specimen was cultured PBMCs, taken from culture after CMV antigen stimulation. The rearrangement uses TRBV12-3 or TRBV12-4 and TRBJ2-3; no firm D call. The CDR3 loop is CASSPTPADTQYF. The CDR3, as DNA: TGTGCCAGCAGCCCCACCCCCGCAGATACGCAGTATTTT.